The T cell receptor beta chain described here comes from a study of regulatory T cells in long-lasting Graves disease. HTBI primers from iRepertoire and Arm-PCR of CDR3 regions yielded the TCR beta libraries. TCRdb reprocessed the multiplex PCR reads with MiXCR, giving one entry per CDR3 protein. The sample carries roughly 410,000 distinct CDR3 sequences, approximately 15% recorded once. This clonotype has a handful of counts. As to time point: newly diagnosed GD, antithyroid drugs for less than 3 months. RNA isolated from PBMCs was used to make the TCR library. After removal of 2 bases from V and 2 bases from J, the junction contained 2 bases not matched to a gene. Germline V lookup: CDR1 MDHEN, CDR2 SYDVKM. The CDR3 is 15 residues long. The same sample was also used in a study of T cells in Graves' hyperthyroidism and ophthalmopathy.

The sample here was peripheral blood mononuclear cells (PBMCs), taken at new diagnosis, from a patient treated with antithyroid drugs. This receptor was taken from a woman aged 40-49 years with Graves disease. This chain connects TRBV28 to TRBJ2-1; 8 bases map to TRBD2. This CDR3 is CASSLGTRAYNEQFF. The CDR3, as DNA: TGTGCCAGCAGTTTAGGGACTAGGGCCTACAATGAGCAGTTCTTC.